The clone carrying this TCR beta chain showed up just a few times. Its cognate antigen is unknown. This entry belongs to a study of monozygotic twins with cystic fibrosis. Turning to the study itself: Libraries were built from roughly 3 micrograms of fragmented DNA using about 16 PCR cycles. Whole-study findings and limits: In 13 of 16 pairs, V gene usage was closest to the co-twin's. The repertoire was suggested to be naive-dominated, clonality median approximately 0.0098.

Assay: immunoSEQ multiplex PCR; the TCRdb copy retains only in-frame clones and omits some. The sample contains around 35,000 clones, about 80% of which appear only once. Trimming took 6 bases from V and 0 from J, leaving 5 bases between them. Per germline, CDR1 MNHEY and CDR2 SVGAGI. This CDR3 comprises 12 residues. The receptor's source is a girl aged 2-10 years with cystic fibrosis. V and J are TRBV6-5 and TRBJ1-1, with no clear D. The sequenced material came from blood. The CDR3 bases are TGTGCCAGCAGCCACCTGAACACTGAAGCTTTCTTT. It encodes CASSHLNTEAFF.